The present T cell receptor (beta chain) was sequenced within a study of T-cell memory formation after mild COVID-19. This clonotype was seen a handful of times. Its target is not known. Amplification by 5'RACE using constant-segment primers produced TCR alpha and TCR beta cDNA libraries that carried sample barcodes and UMIs. Each CDR3 protein gets one entry after TCRdb re-called the 5' RACE reads with MiXCR. Among about 400,000 distinct CDR3 sequences listed, about a sixth were seen once. Between the trimmed V and J ends, which lost 6 bases and 7 bases, there was a span of 16 bases. The CDR3 has 13 amino acids. Whole-study results and caveats: Second-wave clones reaching peak frequency on day 37 lacked confirmed SARS-CoV-2 specificity. Clones which contracted sat mainly in CM and EM if CD4+, and in EMRA if CD8+. The study found balanced CD4/CD8 in clones contracting day 15 to 85 and a CD4+ lean in later expanders.

The receptor was isolated from a young man who had mild COVID-19 (a few samples of this study predate the infection). Cell type and time point are not known. V is TRBV12-3 or TRBV12-4 and J is TRBJ2-7; a weak D match, TRBD2 (6 bases). The sample was PBMCs or a T cell subset sorted from them (not recorded which). The CDR3 bases are TGTGCCAGCAGCCGCAATGGGCGGGGTGAGCAGTACGTC. Translated: CASSRNGRGEQYV.